This TCR beta chain was identified in a study of blood T cells in healthy people across ages. Of note for this clonotype: The target antigen is unknown.

V lost 2 bases, J lost 7 bases, and 13 bases lay in between. This CDR3 has 14 residues. Germline CDR1 is MNHEY and CDR2 is SVGEGT. Whole-study findings and limits: Naive CD4+ cell counts and diversity both ran higher in long-lived than in aged donors.

Sample-barcoded 5' priming and a J-beta primer mix drove a second PCR of 7 to 11 cycles. A single record per CDR3 protein comes from TCRdb applying MiXCR to the 5' RACE reads. The table has fewer than 2,000,000 distinct CDR3 sequences, roughly two fifths seen once. The receptor was derived from a human donor in good health. V is TRBV6-2 or TRBV6-3 and J is TRBJ2-3; D is undetermined. Input material: blood. The CDR3 here is CASSYTVTFHTQYF. The DNA for the CDR3 is TGTGCCAGCAGTTACACGGTGACATTCCATACGCAGTATTTT.